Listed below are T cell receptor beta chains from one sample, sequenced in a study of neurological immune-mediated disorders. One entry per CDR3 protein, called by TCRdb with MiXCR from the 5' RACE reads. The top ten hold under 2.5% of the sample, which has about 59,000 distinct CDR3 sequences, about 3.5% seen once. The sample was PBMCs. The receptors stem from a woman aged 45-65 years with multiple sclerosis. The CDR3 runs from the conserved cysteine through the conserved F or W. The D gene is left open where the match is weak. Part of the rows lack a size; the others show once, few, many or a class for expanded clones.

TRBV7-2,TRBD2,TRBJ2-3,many,TGTGCCAGCAGGCCTGGCGGGAGAGCCACAGATACGCAGTATTTT,CASRPGGRATDTQYF
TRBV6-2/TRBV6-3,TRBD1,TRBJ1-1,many,TGTGCCAGCAGTTACACTTACAGGGGAGGTGGCACTGAAGCTTTCTTT,CASSYTYRGGGTEAFF
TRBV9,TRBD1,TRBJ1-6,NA,TGTGCCAGCAGCCCAACAGGGGCGAATTCACCCCTCAACTTT,CASSPTGANSPLNF
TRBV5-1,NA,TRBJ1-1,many,TGCGCCAGCAGCTTGCGGCAGGGCGACACTGAAGCTTTCTTT,CASSLRQGDTEAFF
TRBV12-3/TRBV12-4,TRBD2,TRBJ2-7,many,TGTGCCAGCAGCATGACTAGCTGGGGACCCTACGAGCAGTACTTC,CASSMTSWGPYEQYF
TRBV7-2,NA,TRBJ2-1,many,TGTGCCAGCAGCCCAGGGGGTCTGAGGCGGGAGAGGGTCTATGAGCAGTTCTTC,CASSPGGLRRERVYEQFF
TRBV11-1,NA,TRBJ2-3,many,TGTGCCAGCAGCCGGGAGAGCACAGATACGCAGTATTTT,CASSRESTDTQYF
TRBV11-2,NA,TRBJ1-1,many,TGTGCCAGCAGCCCGGGGGTTGTGGAACGGCAGGGCTTT,CASSPGVVERQGF
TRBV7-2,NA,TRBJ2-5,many,TGTGCCAGCAGCTTATTATCGTGGGGGAGAGAGACCCAGTACTTC,CASSLLSWGRETQYF
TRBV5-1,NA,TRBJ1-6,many,TGCGCCAGCAGCCTCGCCGGACGTCTAGATTCACCCCTCCACTTT,CASSLAGRLDSPLHF
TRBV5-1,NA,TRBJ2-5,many,TGCGCCAGCAGCTTGACAGGGCTTGAGACCCAGTACTTC,CASSLTGLETQYF
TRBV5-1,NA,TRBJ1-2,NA,TGCGCCAGCAACATGGGGCAGGGATCCTATGGCTACACCTTC,CASNMGQGSYGYTF
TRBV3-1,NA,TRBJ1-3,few,TGTGCCAGCAGCCAAGACGTTCCCAACTCTGGAAACACCATATATTTT,CASSQDVPNSGNTIYF
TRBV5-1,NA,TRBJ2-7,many,TGCGCCAGCAGCTTGGAACAGGTTCGGTACTTC,CASSLEQVRYF
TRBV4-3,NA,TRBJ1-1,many,TGCGCCAGCAGCCAAGAAAACAGGTGGAACACTGAAGCTTTCTTT,CASSQENRWNTEAFF
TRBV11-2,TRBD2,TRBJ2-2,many,TGTGCCAGCAGCGCCACTAGCGGGAGGCCCGGGGAGCTGTTTTTT,CASSATSGRPGELFF